This T cell receptor beta chain originates from a study of T cell responses to AZD1222 COVID-19 vaccine. Sequenced by immunoSEQ multiplex PCR; TCRdb stores in-frame clones only, minus some. Among 100,000 to 150,000 clones listed, more than 70% were seen once. This clone came up once. The germline CDR1 and CDR2 sequences are MNHEY and SVGAGI. V was clipped by 4 bases and J by 8 bases, with 14 bases between them. There are 14 residues in the CDR3. This specimen was peripheral blood, taken 28 days after the second AZD1222 dose. The TCR comes from an adult who received the AZD1222 COVID-19 vaccine. The chain links TRBV6-5 to TRBJ1-4; weak D call: TRBD1 (5 bases). CDR3 in amino acids: CASSSGGVGEKLFF. CDR3 coding DNA: TGTGCCAGCAGTTCGGGGGGTGTGGGGGAAAAACTGTTTTTT.